This note documents a single T cell receptor beta chain sequence. Its target is not known. This specimen comes from a study of cytomegalovirus exposure and HLA in healthy donors. V was trimmed by 4 bases and J by 1 base, leaving 7 bases between them. The germline V gene has CDR1 MGHRA and CDR2 YSYEKL. The CDR3 covers 13 residues. Primers: 60 Vbeta forward and 13 Jbeta reverse. Using immunoSEQ multiplex PCR, the repertoire was profiled, and TCRdb retains in-frame clones only, with some absent. The sample contains under 200,000 clones, approximately 80% of which appear only once. The study's findings and limits: It was about 150 TCR beta chains that were listed as cytomegalovirus-associated. CMV antigen specificity of a few CMV-associated chains was confirmed in vitro.

The chain recombines TRBV4-1 with TRBJ1-2; D is unclear. The sequenced sample consisted of PBMCs. The source is a woman aged 50 to 65 in good health and CMV-seronegative. The CDR3 DNA follows: TGCGCCAGCAGCCCCTATGATAACTATGGCTACACCTTC. Amino acid sequence: CASSPYDNYGYTF.